This T cell receptor (beta chain) originates from a study of blood T cell repertoires in COVID-19. This CDR3 spans 12 amino acids. The V and J ends lost 1 base and 10 bases respectively, with 8 bases between them. Germline CDR1 is SGHTA and CDR2 is FQGNSA. Produced via immunoSEQ multiplex PCR; TCRdb's table is partial and in-frame only. This table has about 170,000 clones, over 85% appearing once. The clonotype originates from a woman in her forties or fifties with acute or convalescent COVID-19. V is TRBV7-2 and J is TRBJ2-1, with a possible D match to TRBD1 (6 bases). The specimen sequenced was peripheral blood. CDR3: CASSLVDREQFF. The DNA of the CDR3 is TGTGCCAGCAGCTTAGTCGACAGGGAGCAGTTCTTC.